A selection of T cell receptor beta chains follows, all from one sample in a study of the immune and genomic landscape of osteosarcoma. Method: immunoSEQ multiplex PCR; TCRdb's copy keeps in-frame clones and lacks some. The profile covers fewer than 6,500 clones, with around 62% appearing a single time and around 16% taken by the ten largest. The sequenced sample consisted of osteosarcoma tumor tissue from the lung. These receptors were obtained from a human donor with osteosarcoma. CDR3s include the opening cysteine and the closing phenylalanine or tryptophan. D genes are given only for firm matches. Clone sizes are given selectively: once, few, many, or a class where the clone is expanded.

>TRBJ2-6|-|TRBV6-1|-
TGTGCCAGCAGTAGACAGAGGGGAGCCAACGTCCTGACTTTC
CASSRQRGANVLTF
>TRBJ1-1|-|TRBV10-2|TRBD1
TGCGCCAGCTCCCTAGGGACAGAGACTGAAGCTTTCTTT
CASSLGTETEAFF
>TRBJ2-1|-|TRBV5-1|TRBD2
TGCGCCAGCAGCTTCCAATTCACCGGGACTACCGACAATGAGCAGTTCTTC
CASSFQFTGTTDNEQFF
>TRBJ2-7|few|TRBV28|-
TGTGCCAGCACCCCTGCTAGGGGACCACAGTACTTC
CASTPARGPQYF
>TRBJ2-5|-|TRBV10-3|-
TGTGCCATCAGTGAGCAAGAGACCCAGTACTTC
CAISEQETQYF
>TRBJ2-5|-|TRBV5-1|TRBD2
TGCGCCAGCAGCTTGTTGGCTAGCGGGAGGGGACAGACCCAGTACTTC
CASSLLASGRGQTQYF
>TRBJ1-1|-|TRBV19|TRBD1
TGTGCCAGTAGTATCCAACTCGGACAGGGAAGAGCTGAAGCTTTCTTT
CASSIQLGQGRAEAFF
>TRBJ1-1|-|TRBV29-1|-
TGCAGCGTTGAAGTCCCCCCCCTTGAAGCTTTCTTT
CSVEVPPLEAFF
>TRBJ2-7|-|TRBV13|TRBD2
TGTGCCAGCAGCTCAGGGGAGCTAGCGGGAGTAGAGCAGTACTTC
CASSSGELAGVEQYF
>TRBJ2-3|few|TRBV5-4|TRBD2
TGTGCCAGCAGCTCGGGACTAGCGGGAGGAGGCGATACGCAGTATTTT
CASSSGLAGGGDTQYF
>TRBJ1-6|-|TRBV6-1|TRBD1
TGTGCCAGCAGTGGTGGACAGGGTCCGGTGTCACCCCTCCACTTT
CASSGGQGPVSPLHF
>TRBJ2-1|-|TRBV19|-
TGTGCCAGTAGTATAGATCAGGTCTCATCGAGAAATGAGCAGTTCTTC
CASSIDQVSSRNEQFF
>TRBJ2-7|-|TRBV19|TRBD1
TGTGCCAGTGAGGACAGGGGCCACGAGCAGTACTTC
CASEDRGHEQYF
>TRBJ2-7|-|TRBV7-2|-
TGTGCCAGCAGCTTAGACTGGGATCGGGGCGAGCAGTACTTC
CASSLDWDRGEQYF
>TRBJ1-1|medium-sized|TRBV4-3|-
TGCGCCAGCAGCCAGGATGACAATAGGGGGACTGAAGCTTTCTTT
CASSQDDNRGTEAFF
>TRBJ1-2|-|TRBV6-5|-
TGTGCCAGCAACTCAGGGTTTGGCTACACCTTC
CASNSGFGYTF
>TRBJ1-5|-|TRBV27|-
TGTGCCAGCAGCCCAGCCCGACACAGCAATCAGCCCCAGCATTTT
CASSPARHSNQPQHF